The 23 T cell receptor beta chains below were found in one sample sequenced in a study of blood T cell repertoires in COVID-19. Profiling relied on immunoSEQ multiplex PCR, and the TCRdb table lists in-frame clones only, not all of them. The sample has under 250,000 clones; around 81% are singletons. Sequenced material: PBMCs or T cells enriched from blood (not recorded which). The source is a woman between 45 and 60 years old with acute COVID-19.

The chain is built from TRBV19 and TRBJ2-7; TRBD1 aligns across 9 bases. Germline CDR1 and CDR2: LNHDA and SQIVND (reference sequence). CDR3 size: 14 residues. V was pared by 4 bases and J by 6 bases, with 7 bases of the junction left unmatched. CDR3 loop: CASSRDRDFREQYF. The CDR3 DNA reads as TGTGCCAGTAGTAGGGACAGGGACTTTCGCGAGCAGTACTTC.

The chain has TRBV18 and TRBJ2-1; TRBD2 agrees at 9 bases. CDR3 length: 16 residues. Unmatched junction bases numbered 7, after V lost 2 bases and J lost 5 bases. In germline, CDR1 is KGHSH, CDR2 LQKENI. CDR3 coding DNA: TGTGCCAGCTCACCAGTTAGCGGGAGTTATAACAATGAGCAGTTCTTC. Translation gives CASSPVSGSYNNEQFF.

The V and J genes are TRBV2 and TRBJ2-2; D might be TRBD1 (6 bases). V shed 4 bases and J shed 1 base, with 7 bases lying between them. This CDR3 is 14 amino acids long. Germline CDR1 reads SNHLY; CDR2 reads FYNNEI. The DNA for the CDR3 is TGTGCCAGCAGTGGGACAGTGAACACCGGGGAGCTGTTTTTT. This gives the protein CASSGTVNTGELFF.

The rearrangement uses TRBV28 and TRBJ1-5, with TRBD1 matching over 8 bases. The CDR3 spans 15 residues. The germline CDR1 and CDR2 sequences are MDHEN and SYDVKM. With 3 bases clipped from V and 5 bases from J, the junction kept 6 bases outside the gene matches. The CDR3 here is CASSFPRGHYQPQHF. CDR3 in DNA: TGTGCCAGCAGTTTTCCCAGGGGGCATTATCAGCCCCAGCATTTT.

The J gene is TRBJ2-3, the V gene TRBV4-2; the match to TRBD2 covers 8 bases. The CDR3 is 16 amino acids. The germline gives CDR1 LGHNA, CDR2 YNFKEQ. The V segment lost 0 bases and the J segment 5 bases; nucleotides outside the gene matches: 7. Here the CDR3 DNA reads TGTGCCAGCAGCCAAGAGACGGGACTAGTGATAGATACGCAGTATTTT. Its protein is CASSQETGLVIDTQYF.

This chain uses TRBV30 with TRBJ1-2; D might be TRBD1 (6 bases). The CDR3 runs 15 residues. With 0 bases removed from V and 4 bases from J, the gap between germline ends came to 15 bases. From germline, CDR1 is GTSNPN and CDR2 SVGIG (reference sequence). CDR3 region: CAWSVQPGASYGYTF. CDR3 nucleotide sequence: TGTGCCTGGAGTGTACAGCCAGGGGCCTCCTATGGCTACACCTTC.

CDR3 coding DNA: TGTGCCAGCAGTGGGACAGGTGGGAGGTACGAGCAGTACTTC. Translated: CASSGTGGRYEQYF. This rearrangement joins TRBV2 to TRBJ2-7, with D possibly TRBD1 on 7 matching bases. This CDR3 has 14 amino acids. The V end was cut by 4 bases, the J end by 4 bases, with 14 bases between. Germline values: CDR1 SNHLY, CDR2 FYNNEI. The full variable domain, rest sourced from reference TRBV2 and TRBJ2-7, is EPEVTQTPSHQVTQMGQEVILRCVPISNHLYFYWYRQILGQKVEFLVSFYNNEISEKSEIFDDQFSVERPDGSNFTLKIRSTKLEDSAMYFCASSGTGGRYEQYFGPGTRLTVT.

This clone was detected a few times. The chain has TRBV7-9 and TRBJ2-2; TRBD1 matches 9 bases. CDR1 is SEHNR and CDR2 is FQNEAQ in the germline V gene (reference sequence). The CDR3 covers 17 residues. V lost 4 bases and J lost 3; bases outside the gene matches: 9. The DNA for the CDR3 is TGTGCCAGCAGCTCCGCACACGACAGGGGGTACACCGGGGAGCTGTTTTTT. Amino acids: CASSSAHDRGYTGELFF.

The chain uses TRBV18 and TRBJ1-1, with TRBD1 identical over 7 bases. CDR1 and CDR2 from the germline V gene are KGHSH and LQKENI. J gave up 1 base and V 4 bases, and 6 bases lay outside the gene matches. The CDR3 extends over 15 amino acids. The CDR3 reads CASSRGQAPNTEAFF. CDR3 DNA: TGTGCCAGCTCACGTGGACAGGCCCCGAACACTGAAGCTTTCTTT.

The chain combines TRBV28 with TRBJ1-1; possibly TRBD1 for D (5 bases). The CDR3 is 13 amino acids. Germline V gene lookup returns CDR1 MDHEN and CDR2 SYDVKM. With 1 base removed from V and 5 bases from J, the gap between germline ends came to 8 bases. This CDR3 reads CASSLYPGTEAFF. The CDR3, as DNA: TGTGCCAGCAGTTTATATCCAGGGACTGAAGCTTTCTTT.

This clone was picked up one time. V and J are TRBV9 and TRBJ1-2, with TRBD1 matching 7 bases. V shed 0 bases, J shed 4 bases, and the junction held 6 bases outside the gene matches. CDR1 and CDR2 (germline): SGDLS, YYNGEE. The CDR3 runs 15 residues. DNA for the CDR3: TGTGCCAGCAGCGTAGGCCCAGGGGGAATCTATGGCTACACCTTC. This sequence encodes CASSVGPGGIYGYTF.

The chain recombines TRBV27 with TRBJ1-5; tentatively, D is TRBD1 (5 bases). With 5 bases removed from V and 6 bases from J, the gap between germline ends came to 17 bases. Germline V gene data show CDR1 as MNHEY and CDR2 as SMNVEV (reference sequence). The length of the CDR3 is 15 residues. The DNA of the CDR3 is TGTGCCAGCAGTCGAGCGGGGGGAGAAAGTCAGCCCCAGCATTTT. Its translation: CASSRAGGESQPQHF.

This chain uses TRBV19 with TRBJ2-1; D is unresolved. V was clipped by 1 base and J by 12 bases, with 16 bases between them. Germline CDR1 reads LNHDA; CDR2 reads SQIVND (reference sequence). The CDR3 loop spans 14 amino acids. CDR3 coding DNA: TGTGCCAGTAGTATAGGTTGGCAGGTCCGTGGGCAGTTCTTC. This encodes CASSIGWQVRGQFF.

This clone was seen only once. This chain links TRBV19 with TRBJ2-3, with 8 nucleotides matching TRBD2. The V and J ends lost 5 bases and 2 bases, in that order; junction bases with no gene match: 12. The CDR3 is made up of 17 amino acids. Looked up from germline, CDR1 is LNHDA and CDR2 is SQIVND (reference sequence). The CDR3 region is CASSRLSTSGLTDTQYF. Written as DNA, the CDR3 is TGTGCCAGTAGTCGTTTAAGTACTAGCGGCCTCACAGATACGCAGTATTTT.

The gene calls are TRBV5-4 and TRBJ2-1; 9 bases are shared with TRBD1. J lost 7 bases, V lost 5 bases, and 13 bases had no gene match. Germline values: CDR1 SGHNT, CDR2 YYREEE (reference sequence). The CDR3 runs to 16 residues. CDR3 sequence (DNA): TGTGCCAGCAGTGGAACCCGGGACAGGGTTTTGAATGAGCAGTTCTTC. It encodes CASSGTRDRVLNEQFF.

The J gene is TRBJ1-2, the V gene TRBV7-2; 8 nucleotides agree with TRBD1. V lost 0 bases, J lost 6 bases, and 27 bases stayed unmatched. This CDR3 is 22 amino acids long. Germline assignment: CDR1 SGHTA and CDR2 FQGNSA. As DNA, the CDR3 is TGTGCCAGCAGCTTAGCCAAAGGGGTTTACGTGGCAGGGGGCATTAAGCGAAATGGCTACACCTTC. It is translated as CASSLAKGVYVAGGIKRNGYTF.

CDR3 loop: CASSAKSGVLAYEQYF. CDR3 nucleotides: TGTGCCAGCAGCGCCAAATCAGGGGTCCTCGCTTACGAGCAGTACTTC. V and J are TRBV5-4 and TRBJ2-7; a weak D match, TRBD1 (6 bases). Per the germline V gene, CDR1 is SGHNT and CDR2 is YYREEE (reference sequence). V lost 4 bases to trimming and J lost 4 bases, with 21 bases between them. There are 16 residues in the CDR3.

The rearrangement joins TRBV5-4 to TRBJ1-2; 10 nucleotides align to TRBD1. The germline V gene has CDR1 SGHNT and CDR2 YYREEE (reference sequence). The CDR3 loop spans 14 amino acids. The V gene end was trimmed by 4 bases and the J gene end by 6 bases; junction bases not matched to a gene: 6. For the CDR3, the DNA is TGTGCCAGCAGCACGGGACAGGGGCTCGATGGCTACACCTTC. Translation: CASSTGQGLDGYTF.

The genes are TRBV3-1 (or the pseudogene TRBV3-2) and TRBJ1-2, with a tentative D call TRBD1 (6 bases). Germline V lookup: CDR1 LGHDT, CDR2 YNNKEL (reference sequence). The V end was cut by 4 bases, the J end by 0 bases, with 15 bases between. This CDR3 comprises 16 residues. The CDR3 is CASSPLDRSANYGYTF. CDR3 in DNA: TGTGCCAGCAGCCCACTAGACAGGTCAGCTAACTATGGCTACACCTTC.

The chain is built from TRBV7-6 and TRBJ2-1, with D perhaps TRBD2 (5 bases). The CDR3 has 16 amino acids. Trimming cost V 0 bases and J 1 base, with 10 bases left between them. Per germline, CDR1 SGHVS and CDR2 FNYEAQ. The CDR3 DNA reads as TGTGCCAGCAGCTTAGCGGTAGCGCCTTCCTACAATGAGCAGTTCTTC. This codes for CASSLAVAPSYNEQFF. The full variable domain, in which reference TRBV7-6 and TRBJ2-1 provide the parts outside the CDR3, is GAGVSQSPRYKVTKRGQDVALRCDPISGHVSLYWYRQALGQGPEFLTYFNYEAQQDKSGLPNDRFSAERPEGSISTLTIQRTEQRDSAMYRCASSLAVAPSYNEQFFGPGTRLTVL.

The chain combines TRBV27 with TRBJ2-3, with unresolved D. Germline assignment: CDR1 MNHEY and CDR2 SMNVEV (reference sequence). The V end was cut by 3 bases, the J end by 0 bases, with 10 bases between. This CDR3 spans 15 amino acids. The CDR3 region has the DNA TGTGCCAGCAGTTTCCAGCGCCTTAGCACAGATACGCAGTATTTT. Translating gives CASSFQRLSTDTQYF.

The chain uses TRBV28 and TRBJ2-7, with 7 positions matching TRBD2. The CDR3 is made up of 15 amino acids. Looked up from germline, CDR1 is MDHEN and CDR2 is SYDVKM. With V trimmed by 4 bases and J by 0 bases, 6 bases remained unmatched. CDR3 DNA sequence: TGTGCCAGCAGTTGGAGGCGGGAGCGCTCCTACGAGCAGTACTTC. Amino acid sequence: CASSWRRERSYEQYF.

This clone was seen only once. The chain recombines TRBV28 with TRBJ1-2, with 8 nucleotides matching TRBD1. The CDR3 loop spans 13 amino acids. Losses at the gene ends were 3 bases for V and 8 bases for J; bases not matched to a gene: 5. Germline CDR1 and CDR2: MDHEN and SYDVKM. CDR3 sequence (DNA): TGTGCCAGCAGTTTCCCAGGGGGCACGGGCTACACCTTC. Translating gives CASSFPGGTGYTF.